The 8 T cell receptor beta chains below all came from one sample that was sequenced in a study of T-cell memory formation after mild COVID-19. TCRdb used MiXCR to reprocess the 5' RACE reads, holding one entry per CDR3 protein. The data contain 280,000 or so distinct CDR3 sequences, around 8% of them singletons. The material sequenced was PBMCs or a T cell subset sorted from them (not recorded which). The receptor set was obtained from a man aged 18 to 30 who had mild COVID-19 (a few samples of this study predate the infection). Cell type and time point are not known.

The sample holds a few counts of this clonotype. The CDR3 DNA follows: TGTGCCAGCAGCCAGGGGGGACAGGGAGGCCCCTACGAGCAGTACTTC. Residues: CASSQGGQGGPYEQYF. The chain has TRBV4-2 and TRBJ2-7, with 9 positions matching TRBD1. Per germline, CDR1 LGHNA and CDR2 YNFKEQ. The ends lost 3 bases at V and 2 bases at J; junction bases unmatched: 8. This CDR3 has 16 amino acids.

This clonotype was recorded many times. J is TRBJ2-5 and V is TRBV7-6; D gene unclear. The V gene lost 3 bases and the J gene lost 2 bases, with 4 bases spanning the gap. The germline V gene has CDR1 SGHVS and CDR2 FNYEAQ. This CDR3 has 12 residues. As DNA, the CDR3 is TGTGCCAGCAGCTTTACTCAAGAGACCCAGTACTTC. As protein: CASSFTQETQYF.

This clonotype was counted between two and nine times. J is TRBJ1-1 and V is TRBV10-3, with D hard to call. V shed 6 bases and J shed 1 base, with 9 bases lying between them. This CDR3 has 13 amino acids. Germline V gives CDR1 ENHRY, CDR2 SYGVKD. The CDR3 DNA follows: TGTGCCATCAGCTCGCCGCAGAACACTGAAGCTTTCTTT. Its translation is CAISSPQNTEAFF.

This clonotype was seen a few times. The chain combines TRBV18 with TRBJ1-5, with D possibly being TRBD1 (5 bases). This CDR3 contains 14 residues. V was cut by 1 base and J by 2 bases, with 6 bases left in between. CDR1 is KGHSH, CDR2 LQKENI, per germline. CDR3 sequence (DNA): TGTGCCAGCTCACCACTACAGGGCAATCAGCCCCAGCATTTT. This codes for CASSPLQGNQPQHF.

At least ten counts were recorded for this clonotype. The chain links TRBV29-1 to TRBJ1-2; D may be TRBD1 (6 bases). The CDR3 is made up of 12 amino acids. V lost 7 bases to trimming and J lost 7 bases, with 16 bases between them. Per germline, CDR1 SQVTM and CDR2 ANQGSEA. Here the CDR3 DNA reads TGCAGCGCACAGGGTGATGCCGGTGGCTACACCTTC. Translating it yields CSAQGDAGGYTF.

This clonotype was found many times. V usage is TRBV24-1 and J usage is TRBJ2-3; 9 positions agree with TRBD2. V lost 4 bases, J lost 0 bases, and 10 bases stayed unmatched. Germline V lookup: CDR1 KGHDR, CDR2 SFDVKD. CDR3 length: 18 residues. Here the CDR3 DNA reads TGTGCCACCAGTGACTCAACAGGCGGGGGGGGAAGCACAGATACGCAGTATTTT. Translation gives CATSDSTGGGGSTDTQYF.

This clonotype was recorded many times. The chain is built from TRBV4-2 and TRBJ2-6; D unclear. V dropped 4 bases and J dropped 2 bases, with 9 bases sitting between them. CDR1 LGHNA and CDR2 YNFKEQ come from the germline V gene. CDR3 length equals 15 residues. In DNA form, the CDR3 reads TGTGCCAGCAGCCCAGGATATACTGGGGCCAACGTCCTGACTTTC. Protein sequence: CASSPGYTGANVLTF.

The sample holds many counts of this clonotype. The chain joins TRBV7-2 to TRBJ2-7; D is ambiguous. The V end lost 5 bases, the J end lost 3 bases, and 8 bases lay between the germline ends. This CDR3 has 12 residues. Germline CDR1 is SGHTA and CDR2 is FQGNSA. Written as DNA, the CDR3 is TGTGCCAGCAGCCGACTCATCTACGAGCAGTACTTC. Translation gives CASSRLIYEQYF.